This note documents a single T cell receptor beta chain sequence. Its target is unknown. Between the trimmed V and J ends, which lost 1 base and 8 bases, there was a span of 14 bases. The CDR3 contains 15 residues. Per the germline V gene, CDR1 is SNHLY and CDR2 is FYNNEI. Amplification used 60 Vbeta primers and 13 Jbeta primers. Only in-frame clones appear in the TCRdb table, and some are missing; sequencing was by immunoSEQ multiplex PCR. The table includes 190,000 or so clones, 65% to 85% detected once. This entry comes from a study of cytomegalovirus exposure and HLA in healthy donors. About the research overall: An analysis done earlier identified almost 120 million unique TCR beta sequences from 200 million or so T cells.

Study findings and constraints: In a later analysis, V- and J-gene trimming of beta chains associated with a DCLRE1C missense variant, replicated independently. In a later analysis, TCR association rates varied by HLA locus: DRB1 most, HLA-C fewest.

The chain employs TRBV2 and TRBJ1-4, with a possible D match to TRBD1 (6 bases). The source of this sequence is a boy aged 2-9 years in good health and CMV-seronegative. The sequenced material came from PBMCs. In nucleotides, the CDR3 is TGTGCCAGCAGTGAAGTCACAGGGCTGGGGGAAAAACTGTTTTTT. This translates into CASSEVTGLGEKLFF.